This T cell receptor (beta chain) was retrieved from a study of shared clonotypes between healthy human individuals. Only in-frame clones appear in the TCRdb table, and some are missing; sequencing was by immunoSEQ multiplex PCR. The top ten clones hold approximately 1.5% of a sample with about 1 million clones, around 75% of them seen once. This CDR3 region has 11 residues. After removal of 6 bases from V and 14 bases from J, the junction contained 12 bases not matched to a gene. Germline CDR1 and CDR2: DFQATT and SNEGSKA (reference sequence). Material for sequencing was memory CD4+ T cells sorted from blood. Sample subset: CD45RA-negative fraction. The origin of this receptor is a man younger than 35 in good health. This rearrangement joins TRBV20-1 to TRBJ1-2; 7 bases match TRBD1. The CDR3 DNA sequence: TGCAGTGCCCAAGGACAGGCTCTACAAACCTTC. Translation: CSAQGQALQTF.